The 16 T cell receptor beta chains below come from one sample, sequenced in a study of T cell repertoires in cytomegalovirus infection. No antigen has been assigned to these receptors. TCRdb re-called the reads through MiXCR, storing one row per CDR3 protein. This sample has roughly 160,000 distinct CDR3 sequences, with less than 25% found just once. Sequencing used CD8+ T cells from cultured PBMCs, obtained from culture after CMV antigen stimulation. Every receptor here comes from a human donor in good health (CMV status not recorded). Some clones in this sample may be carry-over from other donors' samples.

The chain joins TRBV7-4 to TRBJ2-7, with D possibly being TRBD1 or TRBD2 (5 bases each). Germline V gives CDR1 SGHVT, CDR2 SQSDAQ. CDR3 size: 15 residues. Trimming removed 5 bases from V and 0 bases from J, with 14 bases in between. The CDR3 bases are TGTGCCAGCAGCGCAGGGACGGCAAGCTCCTACGAGCAGTACTTC. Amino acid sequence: CASSAGTASSYEQYF. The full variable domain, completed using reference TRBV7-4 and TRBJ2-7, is GAGVSQSPRYKVAKRGRDVALRCDSISGHVTLYWYRQTLGQGSEVLTYSQSDAQRDKSGRPSGRFSAERPERSVSTLKIQRTEQGDSAVYLCASSAGTASSYEQYFGPGTRLTVT.

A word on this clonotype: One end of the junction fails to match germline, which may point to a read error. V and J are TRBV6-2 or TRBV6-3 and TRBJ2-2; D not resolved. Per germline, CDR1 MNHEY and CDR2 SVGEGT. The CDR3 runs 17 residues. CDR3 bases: TGTGCCAGCAGTTACTCGATTGGGAAGTGGAACGCCGGGGAGCTGTTTTTT. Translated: CASSYSIGKWNAGELFF.

The CDR3, as DNA: TGTGCCAGCAGTTTGGGAATTTACCAAGGATTTAATCAGCCCCAGCATTTT. This encodes CASSLGIYQGFNQPQHF. The rearrangement joins TRBV28 to TRBJ1-5; no reliable D call. V lost 3 bases and J 4 bases, leaving 19 bases between the germline ends. The CDR3 length is 17 residues. The V gene's germline CDR1 is MDHEN and CDR2 SYDVKM.

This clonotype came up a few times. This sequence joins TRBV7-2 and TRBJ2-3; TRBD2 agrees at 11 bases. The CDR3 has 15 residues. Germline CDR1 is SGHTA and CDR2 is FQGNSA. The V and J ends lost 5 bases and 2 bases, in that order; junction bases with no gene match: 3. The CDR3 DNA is TGTGCCAGCAGCGTACTAGCGGGAGTCACAGATACGCAGTATTTT. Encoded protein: CASSVLAGVTDTQYF. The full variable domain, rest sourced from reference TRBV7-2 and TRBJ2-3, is GAGVSQSPSNKVTEKGKDVELRCDPISGHTALYWYRQSLGQGLEFLIYFQGNSAPDKSGLPSDRFSAERTGGSVSTLTIQRTQQEDSAVYLCASSVLAGVTDTQYFGPGTRLTVL.

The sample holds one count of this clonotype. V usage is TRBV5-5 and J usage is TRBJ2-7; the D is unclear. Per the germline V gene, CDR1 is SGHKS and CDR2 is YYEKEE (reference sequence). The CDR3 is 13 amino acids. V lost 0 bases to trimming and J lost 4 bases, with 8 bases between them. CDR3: CASSLATEYEQYF. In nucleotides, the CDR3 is TGTGCCAGCAGCTTGGCCACGGAATACGAGCAGTACTTC. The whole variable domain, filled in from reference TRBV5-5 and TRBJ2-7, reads DAGVTQSPTHLIKTRGQQVTLRCSPISGHKSVSWYQQVLGQGPQFIFQYYEKEERGRGNFPDRFSARQFPNYSSELNVNALLLGDSALYLCASSLATEYEQYFGPGTRLTVT.

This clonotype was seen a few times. CDR3 region: CASSREETQYF. CDR3 nucleotide sequence: TGTGCCAGCAGTAGGGAAGAGACCCAGTACTTC. The chain has TRBV6-4 and TRBJ2-5, with no clear D. The CDR3 is made up of 11 amino acids. Trimming removed 5 bases from V and 3 bases from J, with 4 bases in between. The germline gives CDR1 MRHNA, CDR2 SNTAGT.

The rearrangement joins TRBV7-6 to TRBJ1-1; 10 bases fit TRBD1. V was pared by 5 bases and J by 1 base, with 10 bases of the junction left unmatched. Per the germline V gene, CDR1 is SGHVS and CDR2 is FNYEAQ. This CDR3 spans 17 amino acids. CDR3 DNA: TGTGCCAGCAGCACCCCTCGGACAGGGGGTGGGAACACTGAAGCTTTCTTT. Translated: CASSTPRTGGGNTEAFF.

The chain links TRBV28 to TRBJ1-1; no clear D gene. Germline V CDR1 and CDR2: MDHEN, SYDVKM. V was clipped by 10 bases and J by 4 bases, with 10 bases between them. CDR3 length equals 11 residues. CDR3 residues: CATSSGTEAFF. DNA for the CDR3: TGTGCCACCTCCTCCGGCACTGAAGCTTTCTTT.

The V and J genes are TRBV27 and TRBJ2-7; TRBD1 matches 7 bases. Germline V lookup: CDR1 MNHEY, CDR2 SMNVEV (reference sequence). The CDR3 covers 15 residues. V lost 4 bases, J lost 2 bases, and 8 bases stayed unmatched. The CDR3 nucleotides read TGTGCCAGCAGTTCGGACAGGCCCATAACCTACGAGCAGTACTTC. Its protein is CASSSDRPITYEQYF.

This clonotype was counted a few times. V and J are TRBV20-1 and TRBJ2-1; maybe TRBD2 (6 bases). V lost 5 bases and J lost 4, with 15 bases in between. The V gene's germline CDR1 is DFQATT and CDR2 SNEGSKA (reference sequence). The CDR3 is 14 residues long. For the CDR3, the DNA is TGCAGTGCTGACCGGGACTCCGTTTACAATGAGCAGTTCTTC. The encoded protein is CSADRDSVYNEQFF.

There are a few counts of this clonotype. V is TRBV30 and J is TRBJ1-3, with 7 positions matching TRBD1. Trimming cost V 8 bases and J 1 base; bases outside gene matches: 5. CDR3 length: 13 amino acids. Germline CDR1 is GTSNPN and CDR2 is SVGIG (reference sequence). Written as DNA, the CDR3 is TGTGCCACCCGGACAGGTTCTGGAAACACCATATATTTT. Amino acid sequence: CATRTGSGNTIYF.

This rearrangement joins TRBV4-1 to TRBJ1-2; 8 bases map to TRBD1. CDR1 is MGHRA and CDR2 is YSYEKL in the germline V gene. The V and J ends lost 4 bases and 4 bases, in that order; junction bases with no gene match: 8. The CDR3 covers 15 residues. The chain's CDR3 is CASSLTGAPLYGYTF. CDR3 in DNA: TGCGCCAGCAGCCTGACAGGGGCCCCACTCTATGGCTACACCTTC.

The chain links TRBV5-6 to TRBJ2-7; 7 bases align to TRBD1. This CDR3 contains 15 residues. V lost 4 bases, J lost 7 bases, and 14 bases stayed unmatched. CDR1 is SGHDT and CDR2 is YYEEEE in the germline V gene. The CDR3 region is CASSRPQTGSQEQYF. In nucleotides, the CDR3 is TGTGCCAGCAGCCGACCACAGACAGGGTCCCAAGAGCAGTACTTC. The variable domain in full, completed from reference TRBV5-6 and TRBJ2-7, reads DAGVTQSPTHLIKTRGQQVTLRCSPKSGHDTVSWYQQALGQGPQFIFQYYEEEERQRGNFPDRFSGHQFPNYSSELNVNALLLGDSALYLCASSRPQTGSQEQYFGPGTRLTVT.

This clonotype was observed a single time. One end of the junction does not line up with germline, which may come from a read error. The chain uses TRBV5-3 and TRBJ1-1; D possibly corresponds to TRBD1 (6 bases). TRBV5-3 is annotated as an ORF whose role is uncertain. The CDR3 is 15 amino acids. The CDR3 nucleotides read TGTGCCAGCAGCTTGAGACCGGGACAAGACACTGAAGCTTTCTTT. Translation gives CASSLRPGQDTEAFF.

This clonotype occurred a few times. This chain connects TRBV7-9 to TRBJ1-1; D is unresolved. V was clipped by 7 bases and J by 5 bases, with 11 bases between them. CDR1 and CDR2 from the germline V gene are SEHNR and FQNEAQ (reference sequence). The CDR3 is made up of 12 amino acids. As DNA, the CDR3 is TGTGCCAGCACCCTTCGTGAGACTGAAGCTTTCTTT. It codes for CASTLRETEAFF.

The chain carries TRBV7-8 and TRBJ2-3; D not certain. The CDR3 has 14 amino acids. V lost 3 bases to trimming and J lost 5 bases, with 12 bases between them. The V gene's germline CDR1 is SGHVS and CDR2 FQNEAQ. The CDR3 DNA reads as TGTGCCAGCAGCTTCACGGTGGGTGAAGATACGCAGTATTTT. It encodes CASSFTVGEDTQYF.